This T cell receptor beta chain is drawn from a study of OX40 agonist ivuxolimab in advanced cancers. Study as a whole: Ivuxolimab doses were 0.01, 0.1, 0.3, 1.5, 3 or 10 mg/kg every 2 weeks. Earlier treatment with anti-PD-1, anti-PD-L1 or anti-CTLA-4 was permitted, and over 35% had received some.

Some clones are missing from TCRdb's copy, which holds only in-frame ones; the method was immunoSEQ multiplex PCR. Of under 45,000 clones listed, 70% to 90% are singletons. Note on this clone: What it binds is not known.

Findings and caveats of the study: Those patients achieving a partial response at 0.1-3.0 mg/kg showed among the lowest clonal expansion. Also present in some nonresponders was a low level of normalized T-cell clonal expansion.

This material consisted of CD4+ or CD8+ T cells sorted from blood, taken in a trial of the OX40 agonist ivuxolimab. The clonotype comes from an adult with an advanced solid tumor such as melanoma, head and neck, liver or kidney cancer.

The CDR3 loop reads CASSTSRFYEQYF. CDR3 sequence (DNA): TGTGCCAGTAGTACTAGCAGATTCTACGAGCAGTACTTC. The chain couples TRBV19 to TRBJ2-7, with a weak D call TRBD2 (5 bases). CDR3 size: 13 residues. V was shortened by 4 bases and J by 3 bases, with 10 bases between the two germline ends. Germline V lookup: CDR1 LNHDA, CDR2 SQIVND (reference sequence).